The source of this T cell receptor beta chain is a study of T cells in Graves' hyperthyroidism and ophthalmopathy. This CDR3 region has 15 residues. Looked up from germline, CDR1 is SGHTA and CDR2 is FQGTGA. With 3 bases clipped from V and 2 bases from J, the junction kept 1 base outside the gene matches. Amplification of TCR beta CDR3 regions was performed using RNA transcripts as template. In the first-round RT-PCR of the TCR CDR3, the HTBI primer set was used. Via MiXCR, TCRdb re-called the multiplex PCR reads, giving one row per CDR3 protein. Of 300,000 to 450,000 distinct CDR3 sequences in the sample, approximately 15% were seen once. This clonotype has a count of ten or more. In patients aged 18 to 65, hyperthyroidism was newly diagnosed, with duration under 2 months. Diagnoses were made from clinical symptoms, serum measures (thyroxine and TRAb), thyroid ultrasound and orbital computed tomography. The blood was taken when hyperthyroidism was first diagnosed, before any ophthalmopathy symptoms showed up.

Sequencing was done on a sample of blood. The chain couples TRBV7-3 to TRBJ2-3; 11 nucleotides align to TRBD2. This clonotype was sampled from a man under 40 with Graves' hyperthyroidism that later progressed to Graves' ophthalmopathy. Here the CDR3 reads CASSLGLADTDTQYF. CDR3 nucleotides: TGTGCCAGCAGCTTGGGACTAGCGGACACAGATACGCAGTATTTT.